These 27 T cell receptor beta chains were sequenced from one sample in a study of blood T cell repertoires in COVID-19. Here immunoSEQ multiplex PCR was the method, and the copy in TCRdb shows in-frame clones only, minus some. The table records fewer than 300,000 clones, 80% to 90% of them present only once. Input material: peripheral blood. All receptors derive from a young man with acute or convalescent COVID-19.

V and J are TRBV3-1 (or the pseudogene TRBV3-2) and TRBJ1-6; 9 positions agree with TRBD1. From germline, CDR1 is LGHDT and CDR2 YNNKEL (reference sequence). There are 15 residues in the CDR3. V was pared by 4 bases and J by 10 bases, with 8 bases of the junction left unmatched. This chain's CDR3 is CASSPSGTGRSPLHF. The CDR3 DNA is TGTGCCAGCAGCCCATCCGGGACAGGGAGGTCACCCCTCCACTTT.

The chain joins TRBV5-1 to TRBJ2-1; tentatively, D is TRBD2 (7 bases). V was pared by 5 bases and J by 4 bases, with 13 bases between. CDR1 and CDR2 from the germline V gene are SGHRS and YFSETQ. This CDR3 is 14 amino acids long. Written as DNA, the CDR3 is TGCGCCAGCAGTGGGGGGGCCTCTTACAATGAGCAGTTCTTC. Protein product: CASSGGASYNEQFF.

The chain employs TRBV5-1 and TRBJ1-2; D gene uncertain. The CDR3 totals 14 residues. Germline V gives CDR1 SGHRS, CDR2 YFSETQ. The V gene lost 1 base and the J gene lost 3 bases, with 10 bases spanning the gap. The CDR3 protein is CASSLSTSDYGYTF. DNA for the CDR3: TGCGCCAGCAGCTTGAGCACCTCGGACTATGGCTACACCTTC.

This chain links TRBV3-1 (or the pseudogene TRBV3-2) with TRBJ2-7; D gene unclear. V was pared by 1 base and J by 6 bases, with 7 bases between. CDR1 and CDR2 from the germline V gene are LGHDT and YNNKEL (reference sequence). This CDR3 is 12 amino acids long. CDR3 DNA sequence: TGTGCCAGCAGCCAAGCCGGGTCCGAGCAGTACTTC. It yields the protein CASSQAGSEQYF.

V gene TRBV7-9 combines with J gene TRBJ1-2; the D is unclear. The CDR3 has 13 residues. Trimming shortened V by 0 bases and J by 8 bases, and 10 bases separated the two germline ends. CDR1 and CDR2 from the germline V gene are SEHNR and FQNEAQ (reference sequence). The CDR3 DNA reads as TGTGCCAGCAGCTTAGCTCCCTCTTTAGGCTACACCTTC. Its translation: CASSLAPSLGYTF.

The chain couples TRBV30 to TRBJ1-5; D uncertain. The CDR3 contains 15 residues. Germline assignment: CDR1 GTSNPN and CDR2 SVGIG (reference sequence). The V end was cut by 2 bases, the J end by 1 base, with 12 bases between. CDR3: CAWSRNVRSNQPQHF. The DNA of the CDR3 is TGTGCCTGGAGTAGGAACGTCAGGAGCAATCAGCCCCAGCATTTT.

V usage is TRBV6-1 and J usage is TRBJ2-2, with 8 nucleotides matching TRBD1. This CDR3 spans 17 amino acids. Germline CDR1 and CDR2: MNHNS and SASEGT. V was pared by 6 bases and J by 7 bases, with 16 bases of the junction left unmatched. CDR3 bases: TGTGCCAGCAGGGAACGTTATTCAGGGGGCTCGAACGGGGAGCTGTTTTTT. This encodes CASRERYSGGSNGELFF.

The chain couples TRBV5-5 to TRBJ2-1; 13 bases match TRBD2. This CDR3 has 15 amino acids. The V gene end was trimmed by 5 bases and the J gene end by 4 bases; junction bases not matched to a gene: 3. Germline V lookup: CDR1 SGHKS, CDR2 YYEKEE (reference sequence). The CDR3 protein is CASRLTSGRYNEQFF. In DNA, the CDR3 is TGTGCCAGCAGACTGACTAGCGGGAGGTACAATGAGCAGTTCTTC.

This clone was found a few times. V usage is TRBV19 and J usage is TRBJ1-4; D might be TRBD1 (6 bases). Germline values: CDR1 LNHDA, CDR2 SQIVND (reference sequence). V was clipped by 4 bases and J by 3 bases, with 12 bases between them. The CDR3 covers 15 residues. Here the CDR3 DNA reads TGTGCCAGTAGTACCCTACAGGGCTCTAATGAAAAACTGTTTTTT. This codes for CASSTLQGSNEKLFF.

This clone came up once. The chain is built from TRBV11-2 and TRBJ2-2, with TRBD1 matching 7 bases. The germline gives CDR1 SGHAT, CDR2 FQNNGV. V lost 6 bases and J lost 1; bases outside the gene matches: 8. The CDR3 contains 16 residues. The CDR3 loop reads CASRIPGQLNTGELFF. CDR3 sequence (DNA): TGTGCCAGCAGAATACCGGGACAGCTGAACACCGGGGAGCTGTTTTTT.

This sequence joins TRBV29-1 and TRBJ2-2; TRBD1 is a possible D gene (6 bases). The CDR3 contains 13 residues. Germline V gene data show CDR1 as SQVTM and CDR2 as ANQGSEA. The germline V and J ends were trimmed by 7 bases and 2 bases, with 11 bases remaining between them. The CDR3 DNA is TGCAGCGGCCGGGACACTAACACCGGGGAGCTGTTTTTT. It yields the protein CSGRDTNTGELFF.

The chain recombines TRBV28 with TRBJ2-7; 9 positions agree with TRBD1. V lost 5 bases and J lost 6; bases outside the gene matches: 11. Germline assignment: CDR1 MDHEN and CDR2 SYDVKM. The CDR3 runs 15 residues. The CDR3, as DNA: TGTGCCAGCAGTCTCTACGACAGGGGGATTGGCGAGCAGTACTTC. It codes for CASSLYDRGIGEQYF.

The chain combines TRBV24-1 with TRBJ2-1; 8 bases are shared with TRBD2. From germline, CDR1 is KGHDR and CDR2 SFDVKD. This CDR3 is built from 16 residues. Trimming removed 4 bases from V and 8 bases from J; junction bases left unmatched: 12. The CDR3 bases are TGTGCCACCAGTGACTCTTCGGCGGGGGGAAACGATGAGCAGTTCTTC. This translates into CATSDSSAGGNDEQFF.

The chain combines TRBV5-5 with TRBJ1-4, with D possibly matching TRBD1 (6 bases). CDR3 size: 15 residues. Germline V gives CDR1 SGHKS, CDR2 YYEKEE (reference sequence). The V gene lost 1 base and the J gene lost 5 bases, with 12 bases spanning the gap. CDR3 residues: CASSLRGAPNEKLFF. The CDR3 DNA follows: TGTGCCAGCAGCTTGCGGGGGGCACCGAATGAAAAACTGTTTTTT.

V and J are TRBV7-3 and TRBJ2-2; tentatively, D is TRBD1 (5 bases). The germline V gene has CDR1 SGHTA and CDR2 FQGTGA. CDR3 length equals 14 residues. V was cut by 4 bases and J by 4 bases, with 10 bases left in between. CDR3 protein: CASSSQQVTGELFF. CDR3 bases: TGTGCCAGCAGCTCCCAACAGGTCACCGGGGAGCTGTTTTTT. Filled out from reference TRBV7-3 and TRBJ2-2, the complete variable domain reads GAGVSQTPSNKVTEKGKYVELRCDPISGHTALYWYRQSLGQGPEFLIYFQGTGAADDSGLPNDRFFAVRPEGSVSTLKIQRTERGDSAVYLCASSSQQVTGELFFGEGSRLTVL.

The chain joins TRBV19 to TRBJ1-2, with a possible D match to TRBD1 (5 bases). CDR1 LNHDA and CDR2 SQIVND come from the germline V gene (reference sequence). CDR3 size: 15 residues. The V gene lost 7 bases and the J gene lost 6 bases, with 21 bases spanning the gap. The CDR3 spells CASKTGLGWSHGYTF. The CDR3 DNA follows: TGTGCCAGTAAAACAGGATTAGGTTGGAGCCATGGCTACACCTTC.

CDR3 nucleotide sequence: TGTGCCAGCATGGGGTGGGGCGTTGGCTACACCTTC. It translates to CASMGWGVGYTF. V is TRBV6-6 and J is TRBJ1-2, with TRBD1 as a possible D gene (5 bases). CDR3 length: 12 amino acids. Germline CDR1 and CDR2: MNHNY and SVGAGI (reference sequence). V was pared by 7 bases and J by 7 bases, with 13 bases between.

This clone was observed once. The rearrangement uses TRBV6-5 and TRBJ1-1; TRBD1 agrees at 9 bases. V trimming: 7 bases; J trimming: 6 bases; junction bases outside the gene matches: 6. Per the germline V gene, CDR1 is MNHEY and CDR2 is SVGAGI. The CDR3 spans 13 residues. The DNA of the CDR3 is TGTGCCAGCACGGACAGGGGACCGGCTGAAGCTTTCTTT. Encoded protein: CASTDRGPAEAFF.

The rearrangement joins TRBV18 to TRBJ1-6, with a weak D call TRBD1 (5 bases). This CDR3 is 16 amino acids long. Germline assignment: CDR1 KGHSH and CDR2 LQKENI. The V end was cut by 1 base, the J end by 6 bases, with 13 bases between. The CDR3 sequence is CASSPRPGGGNSPLHF. For the CDR3, the DNA is TGTGCCAGCTCACCACGACCTGGGGGGGGTAATTCACCCCTCCACTTT.

The chain recombines TRBV5-1 with TRBJ2-6, with 8 bases lining up with TRBD1. Per the germline V gene, CDR1 is SGHRS and CDR2 is YFSETQ. The CDR3 length is 19 residues. The V gene end was trimmed by 3 bases and the J gene end by 4 bases; junction bases not matched to a gene: 15. DNA of the CDR3: TGCGCCAGCAGCTCTTACCAGGGGGCGCTTCTAATAGGGGCCAACGTCCTGACTTTC. Translation: CASSSYQGALLIGANVLTF. The whole variable domain, filled in from reference TRBV5-1 and TRBJ2-6, reads KAGVTQTPRYLIKTRGQQVTLSCSPISGHRSVSWYQQTPGQGLQFLFEYFSETQRNKGNFPGRFSGRQFSNSRSEMNVSTLELGDSALYLCASSSYQGALLIGANVLTFGAGSRLTVL.

This clone was detected only once. The chain employs TRBV28 and TRBJ1-1, with D maybe TRBD1 (5 bases). Germline values: CDR1 MDHEN, CDR2 SYDVKM. Trimming cost V 5 bases and J 2 bases, with 15 bases left between them. The length of the CDR3 is 15 residues. The CDR3 spells CASSPSRVFNTEAFF. For the CDR3, the DNA is TGTGCCAGCAGTCCGTCCAGGGTGTTTAACACTGAAGCTTTCTTT. The full variable domain, with the rest looked up from reference TRBV28 and TRBJ1-1, is DVKVTQSSRYLVKRTGEKVFLECVQDMDHENMFWYRQDPGLGLRLIYFSYDVKMKEKGDIPEGYSVSREKKERFSLILESASTNQTSMYLCASSPSRVFNTEAFFGQGTRLTVV.

V usage is TRBV7-9 and J usage is TRBJ2-1, with 7 bases identical to TRBD2. Germline loops: CDR1 SEHNR, CDR2 FQNEAQ (reference sequence). The trim removed 11 bases at V and 4 bases at J, leaving 5 bases unmatched. The CDR3 sequence is 12 residues long. CDR3 bases: TGTGCCGTGGCTAGCGGATACAATGAGCAGTTCTTC. As protein: CAVASGYNEQFF. The whole variable domain, filled in from reference TRBV7-9 and TRBJ2-1, reads DTGVSQNPRHKITKRGQNVTFRCDPISEHNRLYWYRQTLGQGPEFLTYFQNEAQLEKSRLLSDRFSAERPKGSFSTLEIQRTEQGDSAMYLCAVASGYNEQFFGPGTRLTVL.

The rearrangement joins TRBV9 to TRBJ2-7; D perhaps matches TRBD1 (6 bases). The CDR3 length is 15 residues. Germline-derived CDR1 and CDR2 are SGDLS and YYNGEE. Trimming removed 4 bases from V and 7 bases from J, with 21 bases in between. The DNA of the CDR3 is TGTGCCAGCAGCCCACAGGGTAGCCGTGTACGAGAGCAGTACTTC. Translating gives CASSPQGSRVREQYF.

The genes are TRBV24-1 and TRBJ2-3; the match to TRBD1 covers 8 bases. Trimming cost V 7 bases and J 4 bases; bases outside gene matches: 9. The CDR3 consists of 15 residues. Germline lookup yields CDR1 KGHDR and CDR2 SFDVKD. The CDR3 nucleotides are TGTGCCACCAGCTCGGCGGGCAGGGGGCCAGATACGCAGTATTTT. Amino acids: CATSSAGRGPDTQYF.

The chain carries TRBV5-4 and TRBJ2-1; D is perhaps TRBD2 (5 bases). From germline, CDR1 is SGHNT and CDR2 YYREEE (reference sequence). V was trimmed by 4 bases and J by 9 bases, leaving 14 bases between them. This CDR3 has 13 residues. CDR3 sequence reads: CASSSTRRGEQFF. Written as DNA, the CDR3 is TGTGCCAGCAGCAGCACTAGACGGGGTGAGCAGTTCTTC.

This rearrangement joins TRBV3-1 (or the pseudogene TRBV3-2) to TRBJ2-7; D unresolved. From germline, CDR1 is LGHDT and CDR2 YNNKEL (reference sequence). With 0 bases removed from V and 1 base from J, the gap between germline ends came to 7 bases. The CDR3 is 14 residues long. The CDR3 DNA reads TGTGCCAGCAGCCAAGAAGTCGGTTCCTACGAGCAGTACTTC. Translated, it gives CASSQEVGSYEQYF.

This chain uses TRBV7-9 with TRBJ1-1; weak D call: TRBD1 (5 bases). This CDR3 contains 15 residues. V lost 1 base, J lost 4 bases, and 13 bases lay in between. Germline CDR1 reads SEHNR; CDR2 reads FQNEAQ (reference sequence). The CDR3, as DNA: TGTGCCAGCAGCTTAGTCTTATCAGGGTCCACTGAAGCTTTCTTT. Amino acids: CASSLVLSGSTEAFF.